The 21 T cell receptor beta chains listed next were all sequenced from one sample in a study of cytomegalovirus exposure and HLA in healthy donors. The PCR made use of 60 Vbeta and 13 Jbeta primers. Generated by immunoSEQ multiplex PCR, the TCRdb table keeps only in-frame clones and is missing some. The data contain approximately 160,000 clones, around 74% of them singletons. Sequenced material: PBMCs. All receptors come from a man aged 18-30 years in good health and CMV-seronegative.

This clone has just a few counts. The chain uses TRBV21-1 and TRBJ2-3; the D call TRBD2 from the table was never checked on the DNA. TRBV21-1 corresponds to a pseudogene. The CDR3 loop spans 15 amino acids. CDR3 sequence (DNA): TGTGCCAGCAGCAAAGACCGGAGGGGAACAGATACGCAGTATTTT. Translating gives CASSKDRRGTDTQYF.

The CDR3 loop reads CASSVGQGANQPQHF. The DNA of the CDR3 is TGCGCCAGCAGCGTGGGACAGGGAGCAAATCAGCCCCAGCATTTT. J is TRBJ1-5 and V is TRBV5-1; 9 positions agree with TRBD1. CDR3 length: 15 amino acids. J gave up 4 bases and V 4 bases, and 6 bases lay outside the gene matches. Germline assignment: CDR1 SGHRS and CDR2 YFSETQ.

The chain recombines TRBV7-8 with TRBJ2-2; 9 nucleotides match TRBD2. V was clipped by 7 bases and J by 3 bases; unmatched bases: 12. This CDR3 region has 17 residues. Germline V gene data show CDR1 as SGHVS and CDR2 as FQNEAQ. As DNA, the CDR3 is TGTGCCAGCACCACCCCCAAGCGGGAGGCCGACACCGGGGAGCTGTTTTTT. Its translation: CASTTPKREADTGELFF.

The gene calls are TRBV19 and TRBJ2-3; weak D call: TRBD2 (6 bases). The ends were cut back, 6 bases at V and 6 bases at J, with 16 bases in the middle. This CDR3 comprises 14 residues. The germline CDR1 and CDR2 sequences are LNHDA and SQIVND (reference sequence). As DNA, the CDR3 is TGTGCCAGTAGCCTGGAGGGCAGGGCGGATACGCAGTATTTT. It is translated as CASSLEGRADTQYF.

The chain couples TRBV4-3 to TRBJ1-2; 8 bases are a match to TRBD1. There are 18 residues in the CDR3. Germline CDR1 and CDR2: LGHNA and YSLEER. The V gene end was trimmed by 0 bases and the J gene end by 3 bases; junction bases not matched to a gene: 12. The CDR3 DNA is TGCGCCAGCAGCCAAGATGGAGGGACAGGAAATCGGCACTATGGCTACACCTTC. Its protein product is CASSQDGGTGNRHYGYTF.

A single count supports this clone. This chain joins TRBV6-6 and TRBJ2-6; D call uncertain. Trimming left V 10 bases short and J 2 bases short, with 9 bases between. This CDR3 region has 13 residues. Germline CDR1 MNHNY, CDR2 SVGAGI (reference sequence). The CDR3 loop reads CATRVAGANVLTF. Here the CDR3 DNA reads TGTGCCACCCGAGTAGCTGGGGCCAACGTCCTGACTTTC.

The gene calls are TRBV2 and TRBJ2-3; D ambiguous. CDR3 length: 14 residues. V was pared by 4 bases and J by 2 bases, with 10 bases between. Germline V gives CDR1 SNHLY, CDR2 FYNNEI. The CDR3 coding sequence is TGTGCCAGCAGTGGACTGAAGCTCACAGATACGCAGTATTTT. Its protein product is CASSGLKLTDTQYF.

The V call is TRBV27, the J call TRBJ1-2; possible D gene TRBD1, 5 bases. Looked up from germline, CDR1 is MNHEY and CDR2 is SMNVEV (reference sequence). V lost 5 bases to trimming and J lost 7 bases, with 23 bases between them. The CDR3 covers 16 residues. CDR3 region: CASSTNQGGEVGGYTF. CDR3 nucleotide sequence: TGTGCCAGCAGTACAAATCAGGGAGGGGAAGTAGGTGGCTACACCTTC.

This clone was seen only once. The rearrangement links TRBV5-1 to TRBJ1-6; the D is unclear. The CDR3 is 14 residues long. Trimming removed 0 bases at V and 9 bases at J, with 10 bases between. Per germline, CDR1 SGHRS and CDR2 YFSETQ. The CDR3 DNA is TGCGCCAGCAGCTTGGGGGAGTGGGGTTCACCCCTCCACTTT. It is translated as CASSLGEWGSPLHF.

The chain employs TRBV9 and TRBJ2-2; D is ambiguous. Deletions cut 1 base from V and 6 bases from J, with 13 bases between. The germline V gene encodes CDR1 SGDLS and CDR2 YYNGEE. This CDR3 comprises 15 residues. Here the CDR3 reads CASSVPPSAAGELFF. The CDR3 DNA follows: TGTGCCAGCAGCGTACCCCCATCTGCGGCCGGGGAGCTGTTTTTT.

The CDR3 here is CASSLASWRSGEQFF. CDR3 nucleotides: TGTGCCAGCAGCCTCGCCAGTTGGAGGAGTGGTGAGCAGTTCTTC. The chain employs TRBV11-2 and TRBJ2-1; maybe TRBD2 (5 bases). Germline V gene lookup returns CDR1 SGHAT and CDR2 FQNNGV. Trimming cost V 5 bases and J 9 bases, with 20 bases left between them. The CDR3 totals 15 residues.

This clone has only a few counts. The CDR3 loop reads CASSRWDRYNEQFF. CDR3 DNA sequence: TGTGCCAGTAGTAGATGGGACAGATACAATGAGCAGTTCTTC. The V call is TRBV19, the J call TRBJ2-1, with 7 bases aligning to TRBD1. V shed 4 bases, J shed 4 bases, and the junction held 4 bases outside the gene matches. Germline V gives CDR1 LNHDA, CDR2 SQIVND (reference sequence). This CDR3 contains 14 residues.

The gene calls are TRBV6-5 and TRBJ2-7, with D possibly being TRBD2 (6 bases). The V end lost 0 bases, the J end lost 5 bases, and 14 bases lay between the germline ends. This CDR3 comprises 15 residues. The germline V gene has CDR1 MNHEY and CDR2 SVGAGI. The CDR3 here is CASSYSRGGLDEQYF. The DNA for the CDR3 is TGTGCCAGCAGTTACTCGAGGGGAGGCCTAGACGAGCAGTACTTC.

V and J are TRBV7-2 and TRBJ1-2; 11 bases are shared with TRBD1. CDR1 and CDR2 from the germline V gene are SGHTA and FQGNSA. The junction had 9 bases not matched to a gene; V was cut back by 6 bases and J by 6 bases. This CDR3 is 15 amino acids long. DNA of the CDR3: TGTGCCAGCAGAGATCGGACAGGGGGCGAGGATGGCTACACCTTC. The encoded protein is CASRDRTGGEDGYTF.

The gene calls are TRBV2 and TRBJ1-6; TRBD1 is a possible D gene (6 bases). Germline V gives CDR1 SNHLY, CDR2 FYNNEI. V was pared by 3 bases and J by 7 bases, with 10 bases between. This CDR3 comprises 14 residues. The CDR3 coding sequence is TGTGCCAGCAGTGAGAGGCAGGGGAATTCACCCCTCCACTTT. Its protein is CASSERQGNSPLHF. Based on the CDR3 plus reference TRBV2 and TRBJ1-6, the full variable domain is EPEVTQTPSHQVTQMGQEVILRCVPISNHLYFYWYRQILGQKVEFLVSFYNNEISEKSEIFDDQFSVERPDGSNFTLKIRSTKLEDSAMYFCASSERQGNSPLHFGNGTRLTVT.

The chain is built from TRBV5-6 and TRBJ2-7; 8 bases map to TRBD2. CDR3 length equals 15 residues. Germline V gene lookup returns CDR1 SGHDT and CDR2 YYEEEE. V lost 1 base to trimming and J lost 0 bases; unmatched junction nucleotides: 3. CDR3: CASSLYGLASYEQYF. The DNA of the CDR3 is TGTGCCAGCAGCTTGTATGGACTAGCCTCCTACGAGCAGTACTTC.

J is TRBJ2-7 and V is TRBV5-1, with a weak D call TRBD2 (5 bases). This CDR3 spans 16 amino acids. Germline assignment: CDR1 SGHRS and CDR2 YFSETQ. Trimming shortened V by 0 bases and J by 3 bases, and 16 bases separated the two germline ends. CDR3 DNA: TGCGCCAGCAGCTTGGGGGTTGGTGGAGGACTCTACGAGCAGTACTTC. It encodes CASSLGVGGGLYEQYF.

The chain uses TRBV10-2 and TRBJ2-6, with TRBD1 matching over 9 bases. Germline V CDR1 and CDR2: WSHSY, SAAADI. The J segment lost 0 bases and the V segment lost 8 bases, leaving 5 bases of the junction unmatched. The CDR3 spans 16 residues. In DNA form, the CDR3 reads TGCGCCAGCCTACAGGGGGCCCCCTCTGGGGCCAACGTCCTGACTTTC. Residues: CASLQGAPSGANVLTF.

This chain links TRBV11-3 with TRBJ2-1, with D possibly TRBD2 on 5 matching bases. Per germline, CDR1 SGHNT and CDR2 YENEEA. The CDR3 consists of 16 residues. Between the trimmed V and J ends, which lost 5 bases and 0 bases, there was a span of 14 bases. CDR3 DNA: TGTGCCAGCAGCCTCCGGGAAGCGGTCTCCTACAATGAGCAGTTCTTC. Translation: CASSLREAVSYNEQFF.

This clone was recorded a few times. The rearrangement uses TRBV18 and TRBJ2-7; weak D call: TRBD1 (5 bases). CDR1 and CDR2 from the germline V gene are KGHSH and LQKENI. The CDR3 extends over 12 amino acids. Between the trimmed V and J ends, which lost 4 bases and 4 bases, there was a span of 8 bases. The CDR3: CASSQDRYEQYF. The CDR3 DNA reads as TGTGCCAGCTCACAAGACAGATACGAGCAGTACTTC.

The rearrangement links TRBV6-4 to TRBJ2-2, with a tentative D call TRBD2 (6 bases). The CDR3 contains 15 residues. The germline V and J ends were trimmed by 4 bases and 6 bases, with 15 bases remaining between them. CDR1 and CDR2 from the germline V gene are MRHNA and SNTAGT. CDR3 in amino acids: CASSAEGTLAGELFF. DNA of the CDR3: TGTGCCAGCAGTGCCGAGGGGACTCTAGCCGGGGAGCTGTTTTTT.